In its sample, the clone carrying this TCR beta chain was seen a few times. The sample originates from a study of T-cell reconstitution after alpha-beta-depleted transplantation in children. Preparation of the TCRbeta library was carried out with unique molecular identifiers. A single record per CDR3 protein comes from TCRdb applying MiXCR to the PCR reads. The sample lists over 550,000 distinct CDR3 sequences, 8% to 11% seen once, with roughly 3.9% in the top ten. Looked up from germline, CDR1 is SGHTA and CDR2 is FQGNSA. With V trimmed by 4 bases and J by 7 bases, 13 bases remained unmatched. The CDR3 extends over 17 amino acids.

Sequences were derived from PBMCs from the stem cell graft donor, sampled from the stem cell graft. The rearrangement links TRBV7-2 to TRBJ2-2, with TRBD2 matching 9 bases. This TCR was sampled from a human donor who donated a stem cell graft to a child with acute myeloid leukemia. Here the CDR3 reads CASSSTGGRAYGGELFF. CDR3 DNA sequence: TGTGCCAGCAGCTCGACGGGCGGGAGGGCCTACGGCGGGGAGCTGTTTTTT.